This T cell receptor (beta chain) was sequenced during a study of long-term antiretroviral therapy in people with HIV. Whole-study context: The 2015 recommendation for immediate ART came about a decade after the earliest samples.

Sequencing relied on immunoSEQ assay v3.0, run at survey level. Only in-frame clones appear in the TCRdb table, and some are missing; sequencing was by immunoSEQ multiplex PCR. The sample shows more than 25,000 clones, approximately 90% of them seen only once. Turning to this clone: Its matching antigen is unknown.

Study-wide points: Blood collection from about 2003 to 2017 possibly occurred under older ART regimens. Unavailable data included ART adherence, viral resistance and therapy changes (switches in treatment).

Germline CDR1 is SEHNR and CDR2 is FQNEAQ (reference sequence). The CDR3 contains 15 residues. J lost 5 bases, V lost 7 bases, and 12 bases had no gene match. The sequencing here drew on unsorted PBMCs, taken 3.1 years after starting antiretroviral therapy. This sequence joins TRBV7-9 and TRBJ2-5; 8 nucleotides line up with TRBD1. The source of this sequence is a man aged 18 to 29 with HIV. CDR3 in amino acids: CASITIIQGVETQYF. The CDR3 region has the DNA TGTGCCAGCATCACGATAATACAGGGGGTGGAGACCCAGTACTTC. The full variable domain, completed using reference TRBV7-9 and TRBJ2-5, is DTGVSQNPRHKITKRGQNVTFRCDPISEHNRLYWYRQTLGQGPEFLTYFQNEAQLEKSRLLSDRFSAERPKGSFSTLEIQRTEQGDSAMYLCASITIIQGVETQYFGPGTRLLVL.